These 9 T cell receptor beta chains were sequenced from one sample in a study of cytomegalovirus exposure and HLA in healthy donors. The PCR employed 60 Vbeta primers together with 13 Jbeta primers. The data were produced by immunoSEQ multiplex PCR, yet TCRdb's version contains in-frame clones alone and is incomplete. The table lists 150,000 to 200,000 clones, 65% to 85% of them singletons. Material for sequencing was PBMCs. Source of these receptors: a man aged 55 to 70 in good health and CMV-seronegative.

The V and J genes are TRBV4-1 and TRBJ2-5; D might be TRBD2 (6 bases). The J call may be faulty, since TRBJ2-7 better matches the DNA end. CDR3 length: 16 amino acids. In germline, CDR1 is MGHRA, CDR2 YSYEKL. Here the CDR3 reads CASSQDVAGRAYEQYF. As DNA, the CDR3 is TGCGCCAGCAGCCAAGATGTGGCGGGGCGTGCCTACGAGCAGTACTTC.

The chain carries TRBV28 and TRBJ2-5; D not certain. The CDR3 spans 14 residues. V was cut by 4 bases and J by 5 bases, with 14 bases left in between. Germline V gene data show CDR1 as MDHEN and CDR2 as SYDVKM. CDR3 nucleotide sequence: TGTGCCAGCAGTTCCCCCACCCTCAGTGAGACCCAGTACTTC. Protein product: CASSSPTLSETQYF.

The V call is TRBV6-1, the J call TRBJ1-1, with 7 bases fitting TRBD1. The CDR3 spans 14 residues. Germline assignment: CDR1 MNHNS and CDR2 SASEGT. The V gene end was trimmed by 6 bases and the J gene end by 4 bases; junction bases not matched to a gene: 8. The CDR3, as DNA: TGTGCCAGCAGGGAGAGACAGGGCGCCACTGAAGCTTTCTTT. Amino acid sequence: CASRERQGATEAFF.

This chain joins TRBV6-5 and TRBJ1-1, with D unclear. Germline loops: CDR1 MNHEY, CDR2 SVGAGI. The V end lost 6 bases, the J end lost 4 bases, and 9 bases lay between the germline ends. The CDR3 is 12 residues long. CDR3 sequence (DNA): TGTGCCAGCAGGGAGGGCCCCACTGAAGCTTTCTTT. Amino acid sequence: CASREGPTEAFF.

The chain employs TRBV4-3 and TRBJ2-5, with 10 nucleotides matching TRBD1. Germline CDR1 and CDR2: LGHNA and YSLEER. V lost 4 bases to trimming and J lost 5 bases; unmatched junction nucleotides: 7. The CDR3 sequence is 15 residues long. The CDR3 here is CASSPDRGQGETQYF. The CDR3 DNA follows: TGCGCCAGCAGCCCAGACAGGGGGCAAGGGGAGACCCAGTACTTC.

J is TRBJ2-1 and V is TRBV7-6; TRBD2 aligns across 7 bases. This CDR3 is built from 16 residues. V lost 3 bases to trimming and J lost 0 bases; unmatched junction nucleotides: 5. CDR1 is SGHVS and CDR2 is FNYEAQ in the germline V gene. DNA for the CDR3: TGTGCCAGCAGCTTCGCGGGAGTAGCCTCCTACAATGAGCAGTTCTTC. Residues: CASSFAGVASYNEQFF.

The rearrangement links TRBV15 to TRBJ1-2; TRBD1 matches 7 bases. Looked up from germline, CDR1 is LNHNV and CDR2 is YYDKDF (reference sequence). Trimming took 2 bases from V and 6 from J; bases not matched to a gene: 6. CDR3 size: 14 residues. CDR3 DNA: TGTGCCACCAGCAGACCGAAGACAGGGAATGGCTACACCTTC. Encoded protein: CATSRPKTGNGYTF.

The V gene is TRBV6-6, the J gene TRBJ2-1; the D gene is possibly TRBD1 (6 bases). Germline V gives CDR1 MNHNY, CDR2 SVGAGI (reference sequence). Trimming removed 5 bases at V and 5 bases at J, with 7 bases between. The CDR3 is made up of 12 amino acids. The CDR3 loop reads CASSAGDNEQFF. The DNA for the CDR3 is TGTGCCAGCAGTGCAGGGGACAATGAGCAGTTCTTC.

A word on this clone: Distinct nucleotide sequences in the sample also encode this CDR3. The CDR3 DNA reads TGTGCCAGCAGCTTAGGGGGGGCGAGCTCCTATAATTCACCCCTCCACTTT. Its translation is CASSLGGASSYNSPLHF. The chain recombines TRBV13 with TRBJ1-6; perhaps TRBD1 as D (6 bases). This CDR3 is built from 17 residues. Germline-derived CDR1 and CDR2 are PRHDT and FYEKMQ (reference sequence). The germline V and J ends were trimmed by 0 bases and 0 bases, with 9 bases remaining between them.